These T cell receptor beta chains were read from a single sample in a study of CXCR3-negative and CXCR3-positive naive CD8 T cells. TCRdb reprocessed the 5' RACE reads, keeping one entry per CDR3 protein, no DNA. This repertoire includes about 40,000 distinct CDR3 sequences. What was sequenced was memory CD8+ T cells from blood. The receptors stem from a human donor in good health. Some clones in this sample may be carry-over from other donors' samples. The CDR3 runs from the conserved cysteine through the conserved F or W. Clone size, where shown, is once, few, many, or a class for clones that have expanded.

TRBJ2-1,.,TRBV24-1,CATSDWPGQGKYNEQFF
TRBJ2-1,.,TRBV6-2/TRBV6-3,CASSPNFAGISYNEQFF
TRBJ2-3,.,TRBV9,CASSVRVAGKTDTQYF
TRBJ2-7,.,TRBV29-1,CSVEEGQGLSYEQYF
TRBJ2-7,.,TRBV6-1,CASRASGGASEQYF
TRBJ2-2,.,TRBV7-9,CASTEGSGELFF
TRBJ2-3,.,TRBV7-9,CASSLVAGDTDTQYF
TRBJ2-1,.,TRBV28,CTGGRSYNEQFF
TRBJ2-7,.,TRBV6-5,CASSYLAGDSYEQYF
TRBJ1-6,.,TRBV27,CASSLDGVDNSPLHF
TRBJ2-7,.,TRBV29-1,CSVVGLGLAEDEQYF
TRBJ2-1,.,TRBV19,CASSMSAGGASYNEQFF
TRBJ1-2,.,TRBV30,CAWRAPTGGGYGYTF
TRBJ2-7,.,TRBV12-3/TRBV12-4,CASSSPTPLGEQYF
TRBJ2-1,.,TRBV28,CASSLMGDEQFF
TRBJ2-2,.,TRBV10-2,CASGEGAGELSF
TRBJ2-1,.,TRBV6-2/TRBV6-3,CASSYTYEQFF
TRBJ2-7,.,TRBV11-2,CASSLGDAYEQYF
TRBJ1-1,.,TRBV6-2/TRBV6-3,CATYSQMNTEAFF
TRBJ2-5,.,TRBV14,CASSHKLAEQETQYF
TRBJ2-7,.,TRBV29-1,CSVPVRGVHSYEQYF
TRBJ2-7,.,TRBV7-2,CASSLGGVEYYEQYF
TRBJ2-7,.,TRBV5-1,CASRGRLADEQYF
TRBJ1-5,.,TRBV6-5,CASSYTGAGQPQHF
TRBJ2-1,.,TRBV29-1,CNILVADHNEQFF
TRBJ2-5,.,TRBV5-4,CASTTSGGGQETQYF
TRBJ2-3,.,TRBV7-3,CASSFHTVGNTDTQYF
TRBJ1-2,.,TRBV29-1,CSVVSTGANYGYTF
TRBJ2-7,.,TRBV15,CATSREGLRTGGRYEQYF
TRBJ1-1,medium-sized,TRBV7-2,CASSLARPAEAFF
TRBJ2-3,.,TRBV25-1,CASTEATGFSVTDTQYF
TRBJ2-7,.,TRBV2,CASSEYGLSPYEQYF
TRBJ2-5,.,TRBV9,CASSASGGASETQYF
TRBJ2-1,.,TRBV7-8,CASSLGAPDNEQFF
TRBJ2-7,.,TRBV27,CASSHRGSGGVHEQYF